This T cell receptor beta chain was sequenced for a study of spatial heterogeneity in lung cancer. Study context: Raw-read counts averaged over ten per unique TCR and UMI combination. Study-wide results and limits: Ubiquitous expanded TCR counts tracked ubiquitous nonsynonymous mutations; regional expanded TCR counts tracked regional nonsynonymous mutations. Mutation tallies in tumors tracked expanded intratumoral alpha and beta TCR counts.

The study tagged each TCR cDNA molecule with a unique molecular identifier. TCRdb redid the calling of the 5' RACE reads with MiXCR, one entry per CDR3 protein. The data contain about 27,000 distinct CDR3 sequences, more than 5.5% of them singletons. Time point noted: sample taken at primary tumor resection. Whole RNA obtained from tumor, nontumor lung or frozen PBMC underwent sequencing without sorting. The CDR3 extends over 14 amino acids. Trimming took off 3 bases at V and 9 bases at J, with 17 bases between the two ends. The germline V gene encodes CDR1 DFQATT and CDR2 SNEGSKA (reference sequence). In this sample, this clonotype turned up many times. What it recognizes is unknown.

Sequenced here: lung tumor tissue, sampled at surgery. The genes are TRBV20-1 and TRBJ2-2; D not certain. This sequence originates from a male donor with early-stage non-small cell lung cancer. CDR3 in DNA: TGCAGTGCTAGCTCGGGTAGTTGGCGGAGGGAGCTGTTTTTT. Amino acids: CSASSGSWRRELFF.